The 11 T cell receptor beta chains in this list originate from one sample, sequenced in a study of T cells in Graves' hyperthyroidism and ophthalmopathy. Amplification of TCR beta CDR3 regions used RNA as the template. When the TCR CDR3 underwent first-round RT-PCR, the HTBI primer set was used. TCRdb re-analysed the multiplex PCR reads in MiXCR, keeping a single row per CDR3 protein. Of roughly 630,000 distinct CDR3 sequences listed, roughly 14% were seen once; the top ten hold around 7.3%. Material for sequencing was blood. The receptors stem from a woman under 40 with Graves' hyperthyroidism.

This clonotype was seen ten or more times. The chain recombines TRBV7-3 with TRBJ2-5; TRBD2 matches at 10 bases. V shed 4 bases and J 4 bases; nucleotides not matched to a gene: 6. Germline CDR1 is SGHTA and CDR2 is FQGTGA. CDR3 length: 15 amino acids. DNA of the CDR3: TGTGCCAGCAGCTCCGTAGCGGGAGGCCCAGAGACCCAGTACTTC. This sequence encodes CASSSVAGGPETQYF.

The chain links TRBV7-9 to TRBJ2-3, with 7 bases that match TRBD2. Germline-derived CDR1 and CDR2 are SEHNR and FQNEAQ (reference sequence). This CDR3 is 16 amino acids long. With 5 bases clipped from V and 0 bases from J, the junction kept 8 bases outside the gene matches. CDR3 sequence reads: CASSLAGTTSTDTQYF. The CDR3, as DNA: TGTGCCAGCAGCCTCGCTGGGACTACAAGCACAGATACGCAGTATTTT.

The J gene is TRBJ2-6, the V gene TRBV19, with TRBD2 matching over 12 bases. V lost 8 bases and J lost 4; bases outside the gene matches: 6. The germline V gene encodes CDR1 LNHDA and CDR2 SQIVND (reference sequence). The CDR3 loop spans 16 amino acids. The CDR3 DNA reads TGTGCCAGTGCTAGCGGGAGGGCCGCCGGGGCCAACGTCCTGACTTTC. Translated: CASASGRAAGANVLTF.

In this sample, this clonotype turned up many times. The chain links TRBV20-1 to TRBJ2-7; 14 bases fit TRBD2. The V gene's germline CDR1 is DFQATT and CDR2 SNEGSKA (reference sequence). V lost 7 bases, J lost 3 bases, and 2 bases stayed unmatched. The CDR3 spans 13 residues. The CDR3 DNA reads TGCAGTGGGGGACTAGCGGGAGTCTACGAGCAGTACTTC. Protein product: CSGGLAGVYEQYF.

In this sample, this clonotype turned up many times. This chain connects TRBV5-1 to TRBJ1-1, with a possible D match to TRBD1 (6 bases). The V gene lost 1 base and the J gene lost 1 base, with 14 bases spanning the gap. The germline V gene encodes CDR1 SGHRS and CDR2 YFSETQ. This CDR3 region has 16 residues. CDR3: CASSLLAGAGNTEAFF. In DNA, the CDR3 is TGCGCCAGCAGCTTGCTCGCAGGGGCGGGGAACACTGAAGCTTTCTTT.

With respect to this clonotype: This clone may be a read error of a much larger clone one base away. The V call is TRBV30, the J call TRBJ1-2; possible D gene TRBD1, 5 bases. The ends were cut back, 2 bases at V and 8 bases at J, with 12 bases in the middle. Germline loops: CDR1 GTSNPN, CDR2 SVGIG (reference sequence). This CDR3 contains 12 residues. The CDR3 DNA follows: TGTGCCTGGAGTAGCCGGGGGGAAGGCTACACCTTC. Translation: CAWSSRGEGYTF.

The J gene is TRBJ2-7, the V gene TRBV29-1, with 13 bases matching TRBD2. CDR3 length: 14 residues. V gave up 6 bases and J gave up 7 bases; unmatched junction bases: 9. In germline, CDR1 is SQVTM, CDR2 ANQGSEA. DNA for the CDR3: TGCAGCGTCTGGACGGGACTAGCGGGACATGAGCAGTACTTC. Translation gives CSVWTGLAGHEQYF.

Ten or more counts support this clonotype. This sequence joins TRBV2 and TRBJ2-7, with TRBD1 identical over 8 bases. V shed 6 bases and J 0 bases; nucleotides not matched to a gene: 7. The CDR3 has 15 residues. Germline CDR1 is SNHLY and CDR2 is FYNNEI. The CDR3 protein is CASRRFGQGSYEQYF. The CDR3 bases are TGTGCCAGCAGGAGGTTTGGACAGGGCTCCTACGAGCAGTACTTC.

This clonotype has just a few counts. A read error may account for a junction end that differs from germline. This chain uses TRBV15 with TRBJ1-4; D is ambiguous. This CDR3 has 15 amino acids. CDR1 is LNHNV and CDR2 is YYDKDF in the germline V gene (reference sequence). The CDR3 nucleotides are TGTGCCGCCAGCTACCTGGTGGTAGTTAATGAAAAACTGTTTTTT. Encoded protein: CAASYLVVVNEKLFF. The full variable domain, its missing parts supplied by reference TRBV15 and TRBJ1-4, is DAMVIQNPRYQVTQFGKPVTLSCSQTLNHNVMYWYQQKSSQAPKLLFHYYDKDFNNEADTPDNFQSRRPNTSFCFLDIRSPGLGDTAMYLCAASYLVVVNEKLFFGSGTQLSVL.

The sample holds many counts of this clonotype. This chain links TRBV7-3 with TRBJ2-3; D is tentatively TRBD1 or TRBD2 (5 bases each). CDR3 size: 16 residues. The germline CDR1 and CDR2 sequences are SGHTA and FQGTGA. Trimming took 4 bases from V and 0 from J, leaving 14 bases between them. The CDR3 DNA reads as TGTGCCAGCAGCTCGCTACCGGGGCTAAGCACAGATACGCAGTATTTT. Translating it yields CASSSLPGLSTDTQYF.

This clonotype was seen ten or more times. The chain is built from TRBV9 and TRBJ2-1, with 11 nucleotides matching TRBD2. The CDR3 covers 15 residues. Germline V CDR1 and CDR2: SGDLS, YYNGEE. Trimming took 0 bases from V and 10 from J; bases not matched to a gene: 6. CDR3 loop: CASSVVAGTSGEQFF. Written as DNA, the CDR3 is TGTGCCAGCAGCGTAGTGGCCGGGACTAGCGGAGAGCAGTTCTTC.